The clone carrying this TCR beta chain was found a few times. Its antigen is currently unknown. The CDR3 loop spans 12 amino acids. Trimming cost V 8 bases and J 3 bases, with 7 bases left between them. Germline loops: CDR1 MNHEY, CDR2 SVGAGI. This specimen comes from a study of OX40 agonist ivuxolimab in advanced cancers. Study information: The patients received agonistic anti-OX40 (CD134) antibody ivuxolimab. Partial responses were recorded for three patients, including one with hepatocellular carcinoma and two with cutaneous melanoma. Study-level points and caveats: Nonresponders, in some cases, also had low normalized T-cell clonal expansion.

The timepoints at which blood was sampled were baseline, cycle 4 day 1, and cycle 7 day 1. Some clones are missing from TCRdb's copy, which holds only in-frame ones; the method was immunoSEQ multiplex PCR. The sample lists 90,000 to 100,000 clones, approximately 90% occurring once. The sample consisted of CD4+ or CD8+ T cells sorted from blood, taken in a trial of the OX40 agonist ivuxolimab. The chain employs TRBV6-5 and TRBJ1-4; D perhaps matches TRBD1 (5 bases). This clonotype was obtained from an adult with an advanced solid tumor such as melanoma, head and neck, liver or kidney cancer. DNA of the CDR3: TGTGCCAGCCGGGACCCTAATGAAAAACTGTTTTTT. It is translated as CASRDPNEKLFF.